The clone carrying this T cell receptor beta chain turned up a few times. Its antigen is undetermined. The record originates from a study of OX40 agonist ivuxolimab in advanced cancers. Study-level information: Clinicians treated patients with ivuxolimab, an agonistic anti-OX40 (CD134) antibody. A mean age of approximately 64 years, range about 23 to 90, was recorded, and more than 80% were male. Study results and limitations: In the 0.1-3.0 mg/kg groups, partial responders showed among the lowest expansion. The antigen specificity of the peripheral T cells (those that were expanded) was not determined.

With 3 bases removed from V and 5 bases from J, the gap between germline ends came to 13 bases. Germline assignment: CDR1 LNHDA and CDR2 SQIVND (reference sequence). This CDR3 has 15 amino acids. Only in-frame clones appear in the TCRdb table, and some are missing; sequencing was by immunoSEQ multiplex PCR. Of just over 20,000 clones listed, roughly three quarters are singletons. This specimen was CD4+ or CD8+ T cells sorted from blood, taken in a trial of the OX40 agonist ivuxolimab. The origin of this receptor is an adult with an advanced solid tumor such as melanoma, head and neck, liver or kidney cancer. The V gene is TRBV19, the J gene TRBJ1-4; possibly TRBD1 for D (6 bases). The CDR3 DNA reads TGTGCCAGTAGTATCGGGCCAGGGGTAAATGAAAAACTGTTTTTT. Amino acid sequence: CASSIGPGVNEKLFF.